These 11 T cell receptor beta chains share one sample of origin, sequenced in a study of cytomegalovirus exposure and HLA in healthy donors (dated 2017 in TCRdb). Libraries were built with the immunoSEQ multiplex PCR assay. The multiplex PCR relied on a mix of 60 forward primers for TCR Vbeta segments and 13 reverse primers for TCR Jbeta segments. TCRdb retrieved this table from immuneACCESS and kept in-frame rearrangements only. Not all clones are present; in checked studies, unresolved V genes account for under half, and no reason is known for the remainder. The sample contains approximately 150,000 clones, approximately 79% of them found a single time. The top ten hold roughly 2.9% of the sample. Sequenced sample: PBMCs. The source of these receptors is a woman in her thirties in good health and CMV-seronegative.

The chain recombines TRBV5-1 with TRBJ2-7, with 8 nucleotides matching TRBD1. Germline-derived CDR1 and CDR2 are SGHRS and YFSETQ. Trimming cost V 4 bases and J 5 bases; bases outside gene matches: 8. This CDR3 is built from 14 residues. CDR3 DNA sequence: TGCGCCAGCAGCCCCGACAGGGGCAGCGACGAGCAGTACTTC. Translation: CASSPDRGSDEQYF.

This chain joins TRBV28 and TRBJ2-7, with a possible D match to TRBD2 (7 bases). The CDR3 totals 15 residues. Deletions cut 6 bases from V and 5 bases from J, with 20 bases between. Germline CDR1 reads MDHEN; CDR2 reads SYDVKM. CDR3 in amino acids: CASSPQGGLTHEQYF. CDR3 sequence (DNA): TGTGCCAGCAGCCCACAAGGGGGACTAACCCACGAGCAGTACTTC. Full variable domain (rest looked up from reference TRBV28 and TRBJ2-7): DVKVTQSSRYLVKRTGEKVFLECVQDMDHENMFWYRQDPGLGLRLIYFSYDVKMKEKGDIPEGYSVSREKKERFSLILESASTNQTSMYLCASSPQGGLTHEQYFGPGTRLTVT.

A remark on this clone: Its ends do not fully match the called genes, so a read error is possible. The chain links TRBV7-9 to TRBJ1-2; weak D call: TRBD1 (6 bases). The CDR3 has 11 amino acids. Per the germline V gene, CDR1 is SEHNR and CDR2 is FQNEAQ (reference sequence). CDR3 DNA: TGTTCCAGCAGCTTCGGACAGGGCTACACCTTC. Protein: CSSSFGQGYTF. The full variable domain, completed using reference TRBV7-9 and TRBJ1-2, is DTGVSQNPRHKITKRGQNVTFRCDPISEHNRLYWYRQTLGQGPEFLTYFQNEAQLEKSRLLSDRFSAERPKGSFSTLEIQRTEQGDSAMYLCSSSFGQGYTFGSGTRLTVV.

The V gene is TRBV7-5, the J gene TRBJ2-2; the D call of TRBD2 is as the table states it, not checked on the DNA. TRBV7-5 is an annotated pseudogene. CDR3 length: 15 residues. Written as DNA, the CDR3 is TGTGTCAGAAGCTTAACGGGAGGAGACACCGGGGAGCTGTTTTTT. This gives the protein CVRSLTGGDTGELFF.

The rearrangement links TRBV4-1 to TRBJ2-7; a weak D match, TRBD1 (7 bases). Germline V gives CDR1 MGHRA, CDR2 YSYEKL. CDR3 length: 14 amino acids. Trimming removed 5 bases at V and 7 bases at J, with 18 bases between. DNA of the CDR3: TGCGCCAGCAGCTGGGGAGGAACAGGGGAAGAGCAGTACTTC. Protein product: CASSWGGTGEEQYF.

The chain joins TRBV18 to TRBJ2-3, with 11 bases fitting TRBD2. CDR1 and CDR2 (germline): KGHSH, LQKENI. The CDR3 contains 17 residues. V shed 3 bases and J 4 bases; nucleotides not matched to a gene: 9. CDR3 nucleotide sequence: TGTGCCAGCTCACCGCCCACTAGCGGGAGCTCCCCAGATACGCAGTATTTT. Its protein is CASSPPTSGSSPDTQYF. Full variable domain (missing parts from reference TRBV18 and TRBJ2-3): NAGVMQNPRHLVRRRGQEARLRCSPMKGHSHVYWYRQLPEEGLKFMVYLQKENIIDESGMPKERFSAEFPKEGPSILRIQQVVRGDSAAYFCASSPPTSGSSPDTQYFGPGTRLTVL.

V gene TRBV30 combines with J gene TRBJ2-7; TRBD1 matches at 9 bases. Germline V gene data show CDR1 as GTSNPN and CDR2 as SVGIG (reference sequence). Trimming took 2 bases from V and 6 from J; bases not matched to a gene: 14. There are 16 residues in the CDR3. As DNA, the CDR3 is TGTGCCTGGAGTCCCAAAAGAGGACAGGGGAATCGCGAGCAGTACTTC. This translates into CAWSPKRGQGNREQYF. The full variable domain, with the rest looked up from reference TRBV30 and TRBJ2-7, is SQTIHQWPATLVQPVGSPLSLECTVEGTSNPNLYWYRQAAGRGLQLLFYSVGIGQISSEVPQNLSASRPQDRQFILSSKKLLLSDSGFYLCAWSPKRGQGNREQYFGPGTRLTVT.

In nucleotides, the CDR3 is TGCGCCAGCCAGGAACAGCCGATCACCGGGGAGCTGTTTTTT. Its protein is CASQEQPITGELFF. This sequence joins TRBV5-1 and TRBJ2-2; no clear D gene. Germline CDR1 is SGHRS and CDR2 is YFSETQ. There are 14 residues in the CDR3. Trimming shortened V by 7 bases and J by 4 bases, and 14 bases separated the two germline ends.

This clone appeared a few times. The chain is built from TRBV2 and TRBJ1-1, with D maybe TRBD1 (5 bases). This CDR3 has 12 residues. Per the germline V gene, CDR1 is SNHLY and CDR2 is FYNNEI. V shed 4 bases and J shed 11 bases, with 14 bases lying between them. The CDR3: CASSVTAGSAFF. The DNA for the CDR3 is TGTGCCAGCAGTGTGACAGCTGGTTCTGCTTTCTTT.

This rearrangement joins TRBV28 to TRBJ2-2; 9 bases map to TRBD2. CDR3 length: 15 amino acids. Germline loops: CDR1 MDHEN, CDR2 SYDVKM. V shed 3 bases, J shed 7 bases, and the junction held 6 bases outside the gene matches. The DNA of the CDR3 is TGTGCCAGCAGTTTCTTAGCGGGAGCAGGCGGGGAGCTGTTTTTT. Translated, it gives CASSFLAGAGGELFF.

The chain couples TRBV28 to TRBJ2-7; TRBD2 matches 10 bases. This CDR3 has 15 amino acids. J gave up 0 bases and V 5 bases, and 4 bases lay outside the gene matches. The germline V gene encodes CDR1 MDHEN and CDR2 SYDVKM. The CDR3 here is CASSPIAGGSYEQYF. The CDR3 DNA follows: TGTGCCAGCAGTCCTATAGCGGGAGGCTCCTACGAGCAGTACTTC.